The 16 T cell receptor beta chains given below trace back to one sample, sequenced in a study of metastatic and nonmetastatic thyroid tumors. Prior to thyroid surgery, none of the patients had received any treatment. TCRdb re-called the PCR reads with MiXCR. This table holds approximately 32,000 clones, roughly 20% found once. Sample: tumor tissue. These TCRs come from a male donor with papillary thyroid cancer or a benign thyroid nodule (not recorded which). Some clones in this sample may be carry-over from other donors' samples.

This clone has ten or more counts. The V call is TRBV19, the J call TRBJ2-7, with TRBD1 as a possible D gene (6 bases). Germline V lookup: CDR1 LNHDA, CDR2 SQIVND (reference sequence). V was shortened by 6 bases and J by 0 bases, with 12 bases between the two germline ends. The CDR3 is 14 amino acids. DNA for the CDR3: TGTGCCAGTAGAACCGGGACAAGCTCCTACGAGCAGTACTTC. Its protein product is CASRTGTSSYEQYF.

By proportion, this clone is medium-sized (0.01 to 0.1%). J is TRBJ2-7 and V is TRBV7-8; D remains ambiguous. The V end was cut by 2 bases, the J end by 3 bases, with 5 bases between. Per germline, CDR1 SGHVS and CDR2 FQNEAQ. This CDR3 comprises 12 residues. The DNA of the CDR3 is TGTGCCAGCAGCTTAAACGGCTACGAGCAGTACTTC. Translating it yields CASSLNGYEQYF.

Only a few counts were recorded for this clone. The chain's CDR3 is CSAISDLKDEQFF. The CDR3 DNA sequence: TGCAGTGCTATATCTGACCTTAAGGATGAGCAGTTCTTC. The chain links TRBV20-1 to TRBJ2-1; D gene ambiguous. CDR1 and CDR2 from the germline V gene are DFQATT and SNEGSKA (reference sequence). V was trimmed by 4 bases and J by 8 bases, leaving 15 bases between them. The CDR3 runs to 13 residues.

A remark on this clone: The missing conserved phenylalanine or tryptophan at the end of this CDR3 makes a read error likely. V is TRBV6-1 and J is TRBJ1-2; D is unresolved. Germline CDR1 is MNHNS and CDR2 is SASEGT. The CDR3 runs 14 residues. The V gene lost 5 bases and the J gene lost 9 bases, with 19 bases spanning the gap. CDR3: CASSPSGQIRRYTL. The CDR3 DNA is TGTGCCAGCAGTCCTTCAGGCCAAATTCGGCGCTACACCCTC.

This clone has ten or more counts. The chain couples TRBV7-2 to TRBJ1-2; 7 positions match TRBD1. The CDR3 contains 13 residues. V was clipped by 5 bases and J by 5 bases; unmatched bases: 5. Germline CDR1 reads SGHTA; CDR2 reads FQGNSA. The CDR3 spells CASSLDRSYGYTF. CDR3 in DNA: TGTGCCAGCAGCCTGGACAGGTCTTATGGCTACACCTTC.

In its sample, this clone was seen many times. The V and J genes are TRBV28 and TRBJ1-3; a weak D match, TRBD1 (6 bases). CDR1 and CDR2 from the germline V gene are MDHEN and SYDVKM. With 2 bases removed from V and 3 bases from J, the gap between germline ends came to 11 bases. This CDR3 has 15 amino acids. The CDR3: CASSLQGTHGNTIYF. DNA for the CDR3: TGTGCCAGCAGTTTACAGGGGACTCATGGAAACACCATATATTTT.

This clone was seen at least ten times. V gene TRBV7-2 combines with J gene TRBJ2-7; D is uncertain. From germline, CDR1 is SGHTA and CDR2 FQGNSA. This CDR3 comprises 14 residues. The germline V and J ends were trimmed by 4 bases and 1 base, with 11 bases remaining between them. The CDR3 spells CASSSGLLSYEQYF. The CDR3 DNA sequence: TGTGCCAGCAGCTCTGGCCTACTTTCCTACGAGCAGTACTTC.

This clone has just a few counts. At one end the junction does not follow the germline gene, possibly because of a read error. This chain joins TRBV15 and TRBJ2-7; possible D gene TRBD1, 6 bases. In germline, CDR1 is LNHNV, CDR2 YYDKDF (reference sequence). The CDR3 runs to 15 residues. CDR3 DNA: TGTGCCACCAGCAAATGGACAGACGCACCCTACGAGCGGTACTTC. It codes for CATSKWTDAPYERYF.

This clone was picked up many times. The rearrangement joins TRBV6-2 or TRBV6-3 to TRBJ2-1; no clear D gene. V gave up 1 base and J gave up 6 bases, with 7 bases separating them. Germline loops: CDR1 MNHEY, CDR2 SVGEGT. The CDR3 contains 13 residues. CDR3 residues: CASSYFLGNEQFF. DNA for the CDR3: TGTGCCAGCAGTTACTTCCTCGGCAATGAGCAGTTCTTC.

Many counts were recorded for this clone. CDR3 region: CASSQPAATGSSYEQYF. CDR3 nucleotide sequence: TGTGCCAGCAGCCAGCCTGCGGCCACAGGGAGCTCCTACGAGCAGTACTTC. The chain uses TRBV11-1 and TRBJ2-7; a possible D gene is TRBD1 (6 bases). Germline V gene sequence: CDR1 SGHAT, CDR2 FQDESV (reference sequence). Trimming stripped 5 bases from V and 0 bases from J, with 20 bases between. The CDR3 extends over 17 amino acids. The full variable domain, in which reference TRBV11-1 and TRBJ2-7 provide the parts outside the CDR3, is EAEVAQSPRYKITEKSQAVAFWCDPISGHATLYWYRQILGQGPELLVQFQDESVVDDSQLPKDRFSAERLKGVDSTLKIQPAELGDSAMYLCASSQPAATGSSYEQYFGPGTRLTVT.

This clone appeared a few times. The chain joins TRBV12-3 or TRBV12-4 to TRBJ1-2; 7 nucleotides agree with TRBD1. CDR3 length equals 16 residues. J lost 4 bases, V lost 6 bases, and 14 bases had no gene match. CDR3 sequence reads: CASRRTSRDRFYGYTF. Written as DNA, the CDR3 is TGTGCCAGCAGGCGTACCTCCCGGGACAGATTCTATGGCTACACCTTC.

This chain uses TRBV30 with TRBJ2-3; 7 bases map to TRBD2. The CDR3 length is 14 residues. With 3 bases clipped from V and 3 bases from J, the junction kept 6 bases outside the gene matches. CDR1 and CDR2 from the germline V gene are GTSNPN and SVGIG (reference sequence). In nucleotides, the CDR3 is TGTGCCTGGAGAACGTGGGGGGGAACAGATACGCAGTATTTT. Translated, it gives CAWRTWGGTDTQYF.

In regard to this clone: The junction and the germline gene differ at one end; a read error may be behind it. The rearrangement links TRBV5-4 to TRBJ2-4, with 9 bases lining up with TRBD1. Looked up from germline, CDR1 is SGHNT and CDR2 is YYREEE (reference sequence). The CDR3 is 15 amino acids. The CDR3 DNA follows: TGTGCCAGCAGCTTGGAACAGGGGGCGCGTAACATTCAACACTTC. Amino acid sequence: CASSLEQGARNIQHF.

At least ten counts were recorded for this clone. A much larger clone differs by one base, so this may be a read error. The CDR3 is CASSTGRFADTQHF. The CDR3 nucleotides are TGTGCCAGTAGCACAGGGAGGTTTGCAGATACGCAGCATTTT. The V gene is TRBV19, the J gene TRBJ2-3, with a possible D match to TRBD1 (6 bases). The closer fit of TRBJ1-5 to the DNA end suggests the J call may be wrong. This CDR3 is built from 14 residues. Germline V gene sequence: CDR1 LNHDA, CDR2 SQIVND (reference sequence).

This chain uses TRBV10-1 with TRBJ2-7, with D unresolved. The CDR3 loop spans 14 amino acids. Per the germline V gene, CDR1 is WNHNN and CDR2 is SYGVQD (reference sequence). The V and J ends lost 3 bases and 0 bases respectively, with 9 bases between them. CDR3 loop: CASSEGSPSYEQYF. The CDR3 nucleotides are TGCGCCAGCAGTGAAGGCTCTCCCTCCTACGAGCAGTACTTC.

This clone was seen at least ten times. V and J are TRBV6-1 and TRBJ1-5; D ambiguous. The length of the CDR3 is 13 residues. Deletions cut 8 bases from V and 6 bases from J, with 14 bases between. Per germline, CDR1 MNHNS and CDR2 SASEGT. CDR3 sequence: CASGRIFGQPQHF. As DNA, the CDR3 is TGTGCCAGCGGGAGGATCTTTGGTCAGCCCCAGCATTTT.